This T cell receptor beta chain was sequenced in a study of control samples from healthy donors and cancer patients. This clone has more than one count but fewer than ten. The CDR3 covers 13 residues. CDR1 is SEHNR, CDR2 FQNEAQ, per germline (reference sequence). V was cut by 2 bases and J by 5 bases, with 9 bases left in between. Assay: immunoSEQ multiplex PCR; the TCRdb copy retains only in-frame clones and omits some. The sample carries 150,000 to 200,000 clones, about 90% recorded once. The sample consisted of blood. The clonotype originates from a woman in her 40s in good health. The gene calls are TRBV7-9 and TRBJ1-1, with D unclear. The CDR3: CASSLTGLTEAFF. CDR3 sequence (DNA): TGTGCCAGCAGCTTAACCGGACTTACTGAAGCTTTCTTT. The full variable domain, its missing parts supplied by reference TRBV7-9 and TRBJ1-1, is DTGVSQNPRHKITKRGQNVTFRCDPISEHNRLYWYRQTLGQGPEFLTYFQNEAQLEKSRLLSDRFSAERPKGSFSTLEIQRTEQGDSAMYLCASSLTGLTEAFFGQGTRLTVV.